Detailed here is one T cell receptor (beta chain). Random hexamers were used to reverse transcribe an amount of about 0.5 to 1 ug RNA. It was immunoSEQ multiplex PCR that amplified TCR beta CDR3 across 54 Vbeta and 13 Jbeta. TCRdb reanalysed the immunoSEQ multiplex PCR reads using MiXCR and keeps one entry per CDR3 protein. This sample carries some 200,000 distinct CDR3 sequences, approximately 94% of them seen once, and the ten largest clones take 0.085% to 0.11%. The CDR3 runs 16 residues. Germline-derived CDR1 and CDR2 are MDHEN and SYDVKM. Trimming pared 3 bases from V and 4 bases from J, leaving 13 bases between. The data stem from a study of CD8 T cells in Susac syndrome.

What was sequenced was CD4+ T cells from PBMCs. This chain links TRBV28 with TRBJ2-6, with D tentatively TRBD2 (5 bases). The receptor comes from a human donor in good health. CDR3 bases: TGTGCCAGCAGTTTCGGAGAGAGCGGAGGGGCCAACGTCCTGACTTTC. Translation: CASSFGESGGANVLTF.